This TCR beta chain was identified in a study of CD8 T cells in Susac syndrome (dated by TCRdb to the late 2010s). About the study as a whole: Among the sequenced Susac syndrome patients, six had clinically active disease and roughly eight were in clinical remission. Whether CD8+ T cell activation and differentiation in Susac syndrome was antigen driven was tested using repertoire sequencing. At blood withdrawal, Susac syndrome patients were either therapy-naive, taking corticosteroids (in some cases with IVIg as well), or taking IVIg alone. On the study overall, not on this receptor specifically: The number of individuals in the TCR sequencing and HLA analysis was acknowledged as relatively small. In patients with Susac syndrome, the CD4+ T cell repertoire showed no detectable clonal expansion.

The CDR3 measures 16 amino acids from cysteine to phenylalanine. Only the CDR3 part of the read is kept: 48 bases, read in frame from the first base. Deletion took 1 base off V and 0 bases off J, with a span of 10 bases between the germline ends. From a lookup of the germline V gene, CDR1 and CDR2 are SGHNT and YENEEA. Details on this clonotype: No cognate antigen has been identified for it. No base-level quality is on record; no much larger clone is a single base apart.

RNA was extracted with the RNeasy kit and roughly 0.45 to 1 ug was reverse transcribed using random hexamers. TCR beta CDR3 regions were amplified with the immunoSEQ multiplex PCR assay covering 54 Vbeta and 13 Jbeta segments. Bias from PCR amplification was corrected by using a synthetic template baseline for primer optimization and for computational correction. The authors processed their data as follows. Reads were annotated to V, D and J genes per IMGT and analyzed with immunoSEQ Analyzer, keeping only productive sequences. Clonality was calculated as one minus the Shannon entropy normalized by log2 of the number of productive unique sequences. Public and private clones were assessed among the 100 most prevalent clones of each patient and control. Clones were defined as Susac-specific when absent from the healthy and MS cohorts, from over 950 published viral clones and from other ImmuneACCESS disease sequences. Using fastp trimming at Q25 and MiXCR clonotype assembly, TCRdb reanalyzed the public sequencing data and kept in-frame beta chains. Rows are combined by CDR3 protein, so each entry shows the most common genes and DNA. The V and J calls come from TCRdb's annotation, not from the publication. The sample has some 190,000 distinct CDR3 sequences on record, 94% of them singletons. Clones ranked in the top ten supply roughly 0.14% of the sample.

High-throughput TCR beta sequencing profiled peripheral blood CD8+ and CD4+ T cells from healthy donors, Susac syndrome patients and multiple sclerosis patients. The Susac syndrome patients fulfilled recently defined diagnostic criteria for definite or probable disease. Bulk CD8+ and CD4+ T cells were purified by magnetic negative isolation, whereas CD8+ TEMRA cells were enriched by FACS. Blood was drawn into EDTA tubes, processed within 24 hours, and PBMCs were isolated by density gradient centrifugation. PBMCs destined for TCR sequencing were cryopreserved in liquid nitrogen and later thawed in a 37 °C water bath. A purity of at least 90% was achieved for sorted or isolated CD4+, CD8+ and CD8+ TEMRA cells.

Sequenced material: CD4+ T cells from PBMCs. This TCR was recovered from a human donor with Susac syndrome. The chain couples TRBV11-3 to TRBJ2-1, with an unclear D gene assignment. The nucleotide sequence reads TGTGCCAGCAGCTTAGTAGATCTAAGCTCCTACAATGAGCAGTTCTTC. Translated, this is CASSLVDLSSYNEQFF.